This entry concerns a single TCR beta chain. Per the original methods: Nucleated cell counts were estimated from reference gene primer amplification. The protocol was immunoSEQ multiplex PCR, while the TCRdb copy is restricted to in-frame clones and leaves out a portion. The V and J calls and the clone size are those of that table, but D and trimming were determined from the DNA. The table has under 200,000 clones, around 82% seen once. The germline CDR1 and CDR2 sequences are SGHKS and YYEKEE (reference sequence). The V gene lost 3 bases and the J gene lost 0 bases, with 9 bases spanning the gap. The CDR3 sequence is 14 residues long. The participants were between roughly 18 and 89 years old and came from about two dozen US areas. This sample is part of a study of blood T cell repertoires in COVID-19. Looking at the study overall: COVID-19 samples collected from the United States, Italy and Spain covered acute and convalescent phases. T cells, B-cell-depleted T cells, or PBMCs provided the cDNA or gDNA that served as material.

Sequences were obtained from PBMCs or T cells enriched from blood (not recorded which). This chain uses TRBV5-5 with TRBJ1-2; possibly TRBD1 for D (6 bases). The sequence came from a woman aged 55 to 70 with acute COVID-19. The CDR3 sequence is CASSWGHTNYGYTF. The CDR3 region has the DNA TGTGCCAGCAGCTGGGGACACACTAACTATGGCTACACCTTC. The whole variable domain, remainder taken from reference TRBV5-5 and TRBJ1-2, is DAGVTQSPTHLIKTRGQQVTLRCSPISGHKSVSWYQQVLGQGPQFIFQYYEKEERGRGNFPDRFSARQFPNYSSELNVNALLLGDSALYLCASSWGHTNYGYTFGSGTRLTVV.